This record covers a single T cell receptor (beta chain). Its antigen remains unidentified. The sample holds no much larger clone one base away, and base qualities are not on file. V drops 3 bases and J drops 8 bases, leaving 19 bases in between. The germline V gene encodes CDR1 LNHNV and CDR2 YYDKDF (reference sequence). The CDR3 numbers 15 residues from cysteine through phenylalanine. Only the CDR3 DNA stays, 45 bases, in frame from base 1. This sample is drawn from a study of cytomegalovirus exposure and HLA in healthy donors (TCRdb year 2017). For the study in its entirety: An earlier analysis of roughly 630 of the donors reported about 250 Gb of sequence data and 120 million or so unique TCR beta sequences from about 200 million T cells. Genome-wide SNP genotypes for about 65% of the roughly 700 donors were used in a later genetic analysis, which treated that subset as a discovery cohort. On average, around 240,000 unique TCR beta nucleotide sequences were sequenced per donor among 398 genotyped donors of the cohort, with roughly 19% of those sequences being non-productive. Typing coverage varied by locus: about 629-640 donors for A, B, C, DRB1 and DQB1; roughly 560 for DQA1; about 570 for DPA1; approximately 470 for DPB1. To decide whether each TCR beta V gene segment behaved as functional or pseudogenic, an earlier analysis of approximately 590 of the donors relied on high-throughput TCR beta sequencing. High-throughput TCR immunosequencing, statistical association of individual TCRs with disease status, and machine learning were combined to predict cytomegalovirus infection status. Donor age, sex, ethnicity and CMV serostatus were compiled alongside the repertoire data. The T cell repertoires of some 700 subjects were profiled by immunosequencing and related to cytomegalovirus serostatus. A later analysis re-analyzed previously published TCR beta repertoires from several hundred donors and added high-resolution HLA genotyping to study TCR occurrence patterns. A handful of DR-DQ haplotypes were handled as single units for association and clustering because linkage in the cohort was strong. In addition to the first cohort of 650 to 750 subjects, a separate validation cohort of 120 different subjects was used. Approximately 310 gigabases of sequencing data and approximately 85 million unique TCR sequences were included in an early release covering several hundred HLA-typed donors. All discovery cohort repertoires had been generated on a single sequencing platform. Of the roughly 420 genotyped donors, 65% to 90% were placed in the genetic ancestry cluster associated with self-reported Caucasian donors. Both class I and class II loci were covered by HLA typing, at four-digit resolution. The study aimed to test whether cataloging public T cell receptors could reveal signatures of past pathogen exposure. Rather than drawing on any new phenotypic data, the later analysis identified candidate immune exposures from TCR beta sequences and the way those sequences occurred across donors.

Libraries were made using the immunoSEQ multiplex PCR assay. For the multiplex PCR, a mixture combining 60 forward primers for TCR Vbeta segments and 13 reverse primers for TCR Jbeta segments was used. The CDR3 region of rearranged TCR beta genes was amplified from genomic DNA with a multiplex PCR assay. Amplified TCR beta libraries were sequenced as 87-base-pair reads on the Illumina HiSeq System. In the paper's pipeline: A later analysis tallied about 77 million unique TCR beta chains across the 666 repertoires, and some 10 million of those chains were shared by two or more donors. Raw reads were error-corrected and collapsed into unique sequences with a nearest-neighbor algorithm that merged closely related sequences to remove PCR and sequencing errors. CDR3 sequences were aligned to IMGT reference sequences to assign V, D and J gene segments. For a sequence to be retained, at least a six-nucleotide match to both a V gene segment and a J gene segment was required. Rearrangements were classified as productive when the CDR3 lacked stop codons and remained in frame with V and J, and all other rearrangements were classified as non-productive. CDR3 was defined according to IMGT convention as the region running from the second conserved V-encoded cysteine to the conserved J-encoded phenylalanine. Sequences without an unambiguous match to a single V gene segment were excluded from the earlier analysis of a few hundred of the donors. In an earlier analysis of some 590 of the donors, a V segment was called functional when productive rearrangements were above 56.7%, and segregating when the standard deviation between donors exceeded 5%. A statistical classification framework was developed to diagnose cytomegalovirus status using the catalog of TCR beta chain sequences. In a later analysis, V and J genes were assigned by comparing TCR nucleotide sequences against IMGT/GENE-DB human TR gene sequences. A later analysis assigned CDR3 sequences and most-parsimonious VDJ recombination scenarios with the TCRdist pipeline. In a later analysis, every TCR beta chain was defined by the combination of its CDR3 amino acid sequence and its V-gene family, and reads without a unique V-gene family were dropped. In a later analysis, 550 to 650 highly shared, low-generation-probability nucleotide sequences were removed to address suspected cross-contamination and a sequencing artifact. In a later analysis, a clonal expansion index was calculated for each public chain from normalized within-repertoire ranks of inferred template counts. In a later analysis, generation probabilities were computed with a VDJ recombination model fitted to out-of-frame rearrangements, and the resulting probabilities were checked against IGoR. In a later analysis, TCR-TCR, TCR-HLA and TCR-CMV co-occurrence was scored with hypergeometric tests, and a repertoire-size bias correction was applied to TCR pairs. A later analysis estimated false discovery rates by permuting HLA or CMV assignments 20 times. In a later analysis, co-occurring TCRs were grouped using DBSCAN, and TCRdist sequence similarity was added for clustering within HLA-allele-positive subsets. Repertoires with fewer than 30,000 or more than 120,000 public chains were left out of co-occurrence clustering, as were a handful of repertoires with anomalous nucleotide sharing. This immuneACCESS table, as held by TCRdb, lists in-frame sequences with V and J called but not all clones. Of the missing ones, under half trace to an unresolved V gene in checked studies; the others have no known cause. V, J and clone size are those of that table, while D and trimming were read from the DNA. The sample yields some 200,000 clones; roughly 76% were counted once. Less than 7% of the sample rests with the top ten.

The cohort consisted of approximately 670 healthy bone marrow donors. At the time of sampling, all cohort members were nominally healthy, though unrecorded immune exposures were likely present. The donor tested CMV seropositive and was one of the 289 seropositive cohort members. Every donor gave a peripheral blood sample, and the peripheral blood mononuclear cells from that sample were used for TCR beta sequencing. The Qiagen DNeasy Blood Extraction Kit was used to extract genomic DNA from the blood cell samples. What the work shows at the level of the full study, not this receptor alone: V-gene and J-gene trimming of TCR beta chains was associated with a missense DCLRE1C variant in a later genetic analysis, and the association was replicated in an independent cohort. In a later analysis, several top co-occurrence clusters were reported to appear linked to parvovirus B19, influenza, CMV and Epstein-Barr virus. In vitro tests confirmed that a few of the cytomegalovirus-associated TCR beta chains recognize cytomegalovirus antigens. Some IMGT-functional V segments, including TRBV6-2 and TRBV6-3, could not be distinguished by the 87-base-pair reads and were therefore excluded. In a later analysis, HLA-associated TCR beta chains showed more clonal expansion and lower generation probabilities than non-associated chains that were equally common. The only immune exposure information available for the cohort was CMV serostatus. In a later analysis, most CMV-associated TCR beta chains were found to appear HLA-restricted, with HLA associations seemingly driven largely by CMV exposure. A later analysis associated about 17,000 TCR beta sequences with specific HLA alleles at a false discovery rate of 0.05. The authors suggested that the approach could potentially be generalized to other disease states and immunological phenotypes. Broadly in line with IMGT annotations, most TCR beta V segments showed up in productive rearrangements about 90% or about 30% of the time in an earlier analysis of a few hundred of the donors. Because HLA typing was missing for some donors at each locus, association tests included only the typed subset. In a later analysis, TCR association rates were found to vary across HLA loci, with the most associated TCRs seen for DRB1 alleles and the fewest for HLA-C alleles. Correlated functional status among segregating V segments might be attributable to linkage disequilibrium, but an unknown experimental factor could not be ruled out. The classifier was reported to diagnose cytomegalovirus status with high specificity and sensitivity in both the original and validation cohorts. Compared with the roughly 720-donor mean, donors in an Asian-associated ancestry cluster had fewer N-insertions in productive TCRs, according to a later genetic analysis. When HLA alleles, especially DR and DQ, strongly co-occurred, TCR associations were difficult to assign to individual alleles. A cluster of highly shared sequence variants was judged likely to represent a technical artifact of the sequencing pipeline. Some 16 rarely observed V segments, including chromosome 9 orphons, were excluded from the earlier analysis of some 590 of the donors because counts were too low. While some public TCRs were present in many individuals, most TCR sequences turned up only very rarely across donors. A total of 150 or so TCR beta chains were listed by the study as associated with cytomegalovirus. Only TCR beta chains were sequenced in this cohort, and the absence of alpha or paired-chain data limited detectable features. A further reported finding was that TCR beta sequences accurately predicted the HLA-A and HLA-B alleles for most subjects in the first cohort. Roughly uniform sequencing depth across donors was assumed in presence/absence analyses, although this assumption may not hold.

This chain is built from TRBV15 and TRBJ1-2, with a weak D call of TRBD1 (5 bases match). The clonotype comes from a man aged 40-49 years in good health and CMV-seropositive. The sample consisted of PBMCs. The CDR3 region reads CATSSILAPGMGYTF. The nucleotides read TGTGCCACCAGCAGCATCCTAGCGCCAGGGATGGGCTACACCTTC.